The 25 T cell receptor beta chains presented below share a single source sample, sequenced in a study of CD8 T cells in ankylosing spondylitis (TCRdb year 2017). These receptors have no known antigen. What the study reported, not specific to this receptor: Blood from ankylosing spondylitis patients appeared to be characterized by a TCR beta motif made up of several highly homologous amino acid variants.

The library was generated by 5' RACE. TCRdb records Illumina HiSeq 2500 as the sequencer. The public reads were reanalyzed by TCRdb: fastp trimming at Q25, MiXCR alignment, in-frame beta chains only. Each entry merges the rows of one CDR3 protein and shows their most common DNA and genes. This sample holds around 490,000 distinct CDR3 sequences; approximately 5% were observed only once. The ten largest clones capture 3% to 4% of the sample. The sample consisted of blood, either unsorted or a sorted T cell fraction (not recorded which). The receptors originated from a male donor with ankylosing spondylitis.

This clonotype was picked up many times. The rearrangement links TRBV20-1 to TRBJ2-7; D not resolved. Germline CDR1 and CDR2: DFQATT and SNEGSKA (reference sequence). The CDR3 consists of 12 residues. Deletions cut 3 bases from V and 3 bases from J, with 9 bases between. This CDR3 is CSASVTDYEQYF. The CDR3 nucleotides read TGCAGTGCTAGTGTCACGGACTACGAGCAGTACTTC.

This chain connects TRBV4-3 to TRBJ2-3; possible D gene TRBD2, 6 bases. V lost 1 base, J lost 0 bases, and 11 bases lay in between. Per the germline V gene, CDR1 is LGHNA and CDR2 is YSLEER. The CDR3 is 16 amino acids. The CDR3 loop is CASSQGGDGSTDTQYF. Written as DNA, the CDR3 is TGCGCCAGCAGCCAAGGGGGGGACGGAAGCACAGATACGCAGTATTTT.

This clonotype has at least ten counts. The chain is built from TRBV12-3 or TRBV12-4 and TRBJ1-1; D gene uncertain. The CDR3 loop spans 13 amino acids. The ends were cut back, 6 bases at V and 3 bases at J, with 11 bases in the middle. CDR3 coding DNA: TGTGCCAGCAGCACACGGGGTCACACTGAAGCTTTCTTT. Protein product: CASSTRGHTEAFF.

As concerns this clonotype: A read error is possible here, since a much larger clone lies one base away. CDR3 sequence: CASSLKLAGVVGNNQYF. CDR3 bases: TGTGCCAGCAGCCTTAAACTAGCGGGAGTGGTTGGTAACAATCAGTACTTC. This rearrangement joins TRBV7-2 to TRBJ2-4, with TRBD2 identical over 11 bases. The CDR3 loop spans 17 amino acids. Per the germline V gene, CDR1 is SGHTA and CDR2 is FQGNSA.

In its sample, this clonotype was seen many times. The chain carries TRBV20-1 and TRBJ2-1, with 8 nucleotides matching TRBD2. The V segment lost 2 bases and the J segment 7 bases; nucleotides outside the gene matches: 4. CDR3 size: 13 residues. Germline CDR1 reads DFQATT; CDR2 reads SNEGSKA (reference sequence). The CDR3 sequence: CSARNSGTNEQFF. CDR3 DNA: TGCAGTGCTAGAAATAGCGGGACAAATGAGCAGTTCTTC.

At least ten counts were recorded for this clonotype. The V and J genes are TRBV5-5 and TRBJ2-5, with D unclear. V was shortened by 4 bases and J by 5 bases, with 12 bases between the two germline ends. This CDR3 region has 13 residues. Germline lookup yields CDR1 SGHKS and CDR2 YYEKEE (reference sequence). The CDR3 spells CASSTNRLETQYF. CDR3 DNA: TGTGCCAGCAGCACCAACCGCCTCGAGACCCAGTACTTC.

Many counts were recorded for this clonotype. This rearrangement joins TRBV20-1 to TRBJ1-6, with unresolved D. There are 13 residues in the CDR3. Germline V gene data show CDR1 as DFQATT and CDR2 as SNEGSKA (reference sequence). With 2 bases removed from V and 7 bases from J, the gap between germline ends came to 9 bases. The CDR3 nucleotides are TGCAGTGCTAGACAACAAAGGAATTCACCCCTCCACTTT. Its protein product is CSARQQRNSPLHF.

Only a few counts were recorded for this clonotype. The V and J genes are TRBV4-3 and TRBJ2-5; possible D gene TRBD2, 7 bases. In germline, CDR1 is LGHNA, CDR2 YSLEER. Trimming removed 1 base at V and 2 bases at J, with 17 bases between. The CDR3 is 17 amino acids. The CDR3 DNA is TGCGCCAGCAGCCAAGCAATAGGGGGGGTCGGGCAAGAGACCCAGTACTTC. The encoded protein is CASSQAIGGVGQETQYF.

This clonotype was seen at least ten times. This chain connects TRBV29-1 to TRBJ2-5; no definite D call. The V gene's germline CDR1 is SQVTM and CDR2 ANQGSEA. The V and J ends lost 7 bases and 4 bases respectively, with 10 bases between them. The CDR3 totals 11 residues. The CDR3 spells CSAAEAETQYF. CDR3 nucleotide sequence: TGCAGCGCCGCAGAGGCAGAGACCCAGTACTTC.

At least ten counts were recorded for this clonotype. This chain uses TRBV7-2 with TRBJ2-5; D is ambiguous. The CDR3 totals 14 residues. CDR1 and CDR2 (germline): SGHTA, FQGNSA. Trimming cost V 2 bases and J 1 base, with 8 bases left between them. The CDR3 DNA sequence: TGTGCCAGCAGCTTAACCAATTTCCAAGAGACCCAGTACTTC. It is translated as CASSLTNFQETQYF.

This clonotype was counted ten times or more. This chain uses TRBV7-9 with TRBJ1-2; no reliable D call. The CDR3 length is 16 residues. Germline lookup yields CDR1 SEHNR and CDR2 FQNEAQ (reference sequence). V was trimmed by 5 bases and J by 7 bases, leaving 23 bases between them. CDR3 region: CASSRRGGLSGPGYTF. For the CDR3, the DNA is TGTGCCAGCAGCCGACGTGGTGGTCTGAGTGGACCTGGCTACACCTTC.

Many counts were recorded for this clonotype. The chain is built from TRBV5-4 and TRBJ2-2; TRBD2 is a possible D gene (5 bases). V was cut by 5 bases and J by 5 bases, with 16 bases left in between. Germline V gene data show CDR1 as SGHNT and CDR2 as YYREEE (reference sequence). The CDR3 loop spans 15 amino acids. This chain's CDR3 is CASRLKGANTGELFF. The CDR3 DNA follows: TGTGCCAGCAGATTGAAGGGAGCAAATACCGGGGAGCTGTTTTTT.

In this sample, this clonotype turned up many times. The J gene is TRBJ2-2, the V gene TRBV6-5; 8 nucleotides align to TRBD1. CDR1 and CDR2 from the germline V gene are MNHEY and SVGAGI. V shed 2 bases and J 2 bases; nucleotides not matched to a gene: 1. The CDR3 runs to 15 residues. The CDR3 protein is CASSYGQGNTGELFF. The CDR3 bases are TGTGCCAGCAGTTACGGACAGGGTAACACCGGGGAGCTGTTTTTT.

This clonotype was recorded at least ten times. The gene calls are TRBV12-3 or TRBV12-4 and TRBJ1-1; 11 nucleotides agree with TRBD1. This CDR3 has 14 amino acids. The junction had 1 base not matched to a gene; V was cut back by 6 bases and J by 1 base. CDR3 sequence (DNA): TGTGCCAGCAGGGGACAGGGGGAGAACACTGAAGCTTTCTTT. Translating gives CASRGQGENTEAFF.

This clonotype was observed at least ten times. The chain has TRBV9 and TRBJ1-2, with a weak D call TRBD1 (5 bases). The CDR3 extends over 14 amino acids. Germline V gene data show CDR1 as SGDLS and CDR2 as YYNGEE. V was clipped by 4 bases and J by 7 bases, with 17 bases between them. The CDR3 nucleotides are TGTGCCAGCAGCCCCGCGGGGCCCGCCCTTGGCTACACCTTC. Its translation is CASSPAGPALGYTF.

This clonotype was detected ten times or more. The V and J genes are TRBV20-1 and TRBJ1-1; D perhaps matches TRBD1 (6 bases). The germline V gene encodes CDR1 DFQATT and CDR2 SNEGSKA (reference sequence). CDR3 size: 14 residues. V lost 5 bases and J 0 bases, leaving 13 bases between the germline ends. DNA of the CDR3: TGCAGTGCTGCGACAGGTCCCCTGAACACTGAAGCTTTCTTT. It codes for CSAATGPLNTEAFF.

For the CDR3, the DNA is TGTGCCATCAGTGCAGGGGGAGCGGGTAGCTCCTACAATGAGCAGTTCTTC. This gives the protein CAISAGGAGSSYNEQFF. The genes are TRBV10-3 and TRBJ2-1; perhaps TRBD1 as D (7 bases). The CDR3 contains 17 residues. Germline V CDR1 and CDR2: ENHRY, SYGVKD. Between the trimmed V and J ends, which lost 4 bases and 0 bases, there was a span of 16 bases.

This clonotype has just a few counts. The V gene is TRBV7-9, the J gene TRBJ2-7, with a tentative D call TRBD2 (5 bases). The CDR3 is 13 residues long. Per germline, CDR1 SEHNR and CDR2 FQNEAQ (reference sequence). V was trimmed by 5 bases and J by 6 bases, leaving 14 bases between them. The CDR3 is CASSPPLVGEQYF. The CDR3, as DNA: TGTGCCAGCAGCCCACCACTAGTGGGCGAGCAGTACTTC.

This clonotype was found many times. The chain carries TRBV4-3 and TRBJ1-3; D not resolved. V lost 3 bases and J 0 bases, leaving 9 bases between the germline ends. Germline V gene lookup returns CDR1 LGHNA and CDR2 YSLEER. CDR3 size: 15 residues. The CDR3 loop is CASSHDTYSGNTIYF. The DNA of the CDR3 is TGCGCCAGCAGCCATGACACTTACTCTGGAAACACCATATATTTT.

The gene calls are TRBV12-3 or TRBV12-4 and TRBJ2-2; 7 positions agree with TRBD1. CDR3 length: 15 amino acids. The V segment lost 2 bases and the J segment 4 bases; nucleotides outside the gene matches: 4. The CDR3 spells CASSLNTGVTGELFF. CDR3 nucleotide sequence: TGTGCCAGCAGTTTAAATACAGGGGTCACCGGGGAGCTGTTTTTT.

The rearrangement links TRBV20-1 to TRBJ1-6, with TRBD1 matching 7 bases. The germline V gene has CDR1 DFQATT and CDR2 SNEGSKA (reference sequence). The CDR3 loop spans 13 amino acids. V gave up 3 bases and J gave up 13 bases; unmatched junction bases: 9. The chain's CDR3 is CSARLGRGFPLHF. The DNA of the CDR3 is TGCAGTGCTAGGCTTGGCAGGGGGTTTCCCCTCCACTTT.

This clonotype was observed at least ten times. V is TRBV5-1 and J is TRBJ1-1; tentative D call: TRBD1 (5 bases). The CDR3 is 14 residues long. Per the germline V gene, CDR1 is SGHRS and CDR2 is YFSETQ. Trimming shortened V by 4 bases and J by 0 bases, and 10 bases separated the two germline ends. DNA for the CDR3: TGCGCCAGCAGCGAACAGACAGTGAACACTGAAGCTTTCTTT. It encodes CASSEQTVNTEAFF.

The chain joins TRBV11-1 to TRBJ2-1, with TRBD1 matching over 8 bases. Germline CDR1 SGHAT, CDR2 FQDESV (reference sequence). The CDR3 length is 16 residues. Unmatched junction bases numbered 11, after V lost 2 bases and J lost 8 bases. The CDR3 region has the DNA TGTGCCAGCAGCTTATTGGGACAGGCGGCAGGCCATGAGCAGTTCTTC. This codes for CASSLLGQAAGHEQFF. The full variable domain, with the rest looked up from reference TRBV11-1 and TRBJ2-1, is EAEVAQSPRYKITEKSQAVAFWCDPISGHATLYWYRQILGQGPELLVQFQDESVVDDSQLPKDRFSAERLKGVDSTLKIQPAELGDSAMYLCASSLLGQAAGHEQFFGPGTRLTVL.

This clonotype was found a few times. This chain connects TRBV3-1 to TRBJ2-7; D unresolved. V was clipped by 1 base and J by 0 bases, with 13 bases between them. CDR1 is LGHDT, CDR2 YNNKEL, per germline (reference sequence). The CDR3 has 16 residues. DNA of the CDR3: TGTGCCAGCAGCCAAGGGGTCACGGTCAGCTCCTACGAGCAGTACTTC. This translates into CASSQGVTVSSYEQYF.

This clonotype has a handful of counts. The chain uses TRBV5-1 and TRBJ2-5, with a possible D match to TRBD2 (7 bases). The V end lost 2 bases, the J end lost 1 base, and 12 bases lay between the germline ends. CDR3 length equals 15 residues. The germline V gene encodes CDR1 SGHRS and CDR2 YFSETQ. Here the CDR3 DNA reads TGCGCCAGCAGCTTCGGGGGGCCAATCCAAGAGACCCAGTACTTC. Amino acids: CASSFGGPIQETQYF.